The 5 T cell receptor beta chains below come from one sample, sequenced in a study of T-cell memory formation after mild COVID-19. MiXCR was run by TCRdb on the 5' RACE reads, yielding one entry per CDR3 protein. The table shows more than 350,000 distinct CDR3 sequences, with 20% to 25% occurring only once. Sequenced sample: PBMCs or a T cell subset sorted from them (not recorded which). These receptor sequences come from an adult woman who had mild COVID-19 (a few samples of this study predate the infection). Cell type and time point are not known.

This clonotype was detected only a few times. The V gene is TRBV6-5, the J gene TRBJ1-6; D uncertain. The length of the CDR3 is 15 residues. The germline V and J ends were trimmed by 5 bases and 8 bases, with 16 bases remaining between them. Germline loops: CDR1 MNHEY, CDR2 SVGAGI. Here the CDR3 DNA reads TGTGCCAGCAGTACGACTTGGGGTGCGCATTCACCCCTCCACTTT. It encodes CASSTTWGAHSPLHF.

A few counts support this clonotype. J is TRBJ2-3 and V is TRBV7-6; D ambiguous. The germline CDR1 and CDR2 sequences are SGHVS and FNYEAQ. V dropped 2 bases and J dropped 4 bases, with 13 bases sitting between them. This CDR3 spans 15 amino acids. Here the CDR3 DNA reads TGTGCCAGCAGCTTAAGTGTAGGTAGAGCAGATACGCAGTATTTT. Protein product: CASSLSVGRADTQYF.

The J gene is TRBJ2-3, the V gene TRBV7-8, with a tentative D call TRBD2 (5 bases). Germline CDR1 SGHVS, CDR2 FQNEAQ. V lost 5 bases and J lost 2, with 11 bases in between. This CDR3 contains 14 residues. Here the CDR3 reads CASSLRAHTDTQYF. In DNA form, the CDR3 reads TGTGCCAGCAGCCTGAGGGCGCACACAGATACGCAGTATTTT.

This clonotype occurred a few times. The chain combines TRBV10-3 with TRBJ2-7; 9 bases are a match to TRBD1. The CDR3 loop spans 14 amino acids. Trimming removed 6 bases from V and 1 base from J; junction bases left unmatched: 4. The germline gives CDR1 ENHRY, CDR2 SYGVKD. The CDR3 loop is CAIRGTGSSYEQYF. For the CDR3, the DNA is TGTGCCATCAGAGGGACAGGGAGTTCCTACGAGCAGTACTTC.

The chain recombines TRBV28 with TRBJ2-5, with TRBD2 as a possible D gene (5 bases). The germline V and J ends were trimmed by 6 bases and 5 bases, with 25 bases remaining between them. This CDR3 contains 17 residues. Per the germline V gene, CDR1 is MDHEN and CDR2 is SYDVKM. The CDR3 nucleotides are TGTGCCAGCAGCCCCCCGGGGTCTACCGGCATCAGGGAGACCCAGTACTTC. This sequence encodes CASSPPGSTGIRETQYF.